This T cell receptor beta chain originates from a study of shared clonotypes between healthy human individuals. Looking at the study overall: Each donor had three CD4 naive, three CD4 memory, two CD8 naive and one CD8 memory plate.

Study findings and constraints: The study's rarefaction showed incomplete sorted-subset sequencing despite large depth. Naive CD4 clonotype sharing across several donors was about 5.3%.

Using roughly 180 ng DNA, approximately 27,000 T cell genomes, the sorted-subset replicate PCRs were run. Clones were read by immunoSEQ multiplex PCR, and TCRdb kept only the in-frame ones, dropping some. The sample holds about 640,000 clones; about 78% are singletons and the top ten take about 1.7%. This CDR3 is built from 15 residues. The germline V and J ends were trimmed by 0 bases and 2 bases, with 11 bases remaining between them. Germline assignment: CDR1 MGHRA and CDR2 YSYEKL. Of note for this clone: Its antigen is not known.

The chain employs TRBV4-1 and TRBJ2-7; D may match TRBD1 or TRBD2 (6 bases each). This receptor was taken from a woman in her twenties or thirties in good health. The sample taken for sequencing was memory CD4+ T cells sorted from blood. As to subset: CD45RA-negative fraction. CDR3 coding DNA: TGCGCCAGCAGCCAAGATTGGGGGGCTCCCTACGAGCAGTACTTC. Translating it yields CASSQDWGAPYEQYF.